A selection of T cell receptor beta chains follows, all from one sample in a study of Ad26.COV2.S vaccination and SARS-CoV-2 variants. The assay was immunoSEQ multiplex PCR, and TCRdb's table has in-frame clones only and misses some. The table shows about 350,000 clones, with around 89% occurring only once. The source material was peripheral blood, sampled in a trial of Ad26.COV2.S vaccine versus placebo. Receptor source: a person between 18 and 59 years old who received the Ad26.COV2.S COVID-19 vaccine or a placebo. Each CDR3 is given with its conserved first and last residue. The D gene is left open where the match is weak. Clone sizes are given selectively: once, few, many, or a class where the clone is expanded.

D gene | CDR3 length | J gene | clone size | V gene | CDR3 DNA | CDR3 protein
- | 16 | TRBJ1-4 | - | TRBV5-8 | TGTGCCAGCAGCTTGGCTTTTGGAGGAACTAATGAAAAACTGTTTTTT | CASSLAFGGTNEKLFF
- | 10 | TRBJ1-5 | - | TRBV28 | TGTGCCAGCAGTTCAAACCGTTGGCATTTT | CASSSNRWHF
TRBD1 | 14 | TRBJ2-7 | - | TRBV3-1/TRBV3-2 | TGTGCCAGCAGCTCTGGGACAGGAGGTGACGAGCAGTACTTC | CASSSGTGGDEQYF
- | 16 | TRBJ1-5 | - | TRBV28 | TGTGCCAGCAGTTTCTTTAGTCGACCTACCAATCAGCCCCAGCATTTT | CASSFFSRPTNQPQHF
TRBD2 | 16 | TRBJ2-1 | - | TRBV5-8 | TGTGCCAGCAGCTTGCCACTAGCGGGGGCCTACAATGAGCAGTTCTTC | CASSLPLAGAYNEQFF
TRBD2 | 16 | TRBJ2-2 | - | TRBV3-1/TRBV3-2 | TGTGCCAGCAGCCAAGGACTAGCGGGGGCCACCGGGGAGCTGTTTTTT | CASSQGLAGATGELFF
- | 14 | TRBJ2-7 | - | TRBV5-1 | TGCGCCAGCAGTTTTGGCCCGAGCTCCTACGAGCAGTACTTC | CASSFGPSSYEQYF
TRBD2 | 15 | TRBJ2-1 | - | TRBV5-1 | TGCGCCAGCAGCGGGGGACTAGCGGTTTACAATGAGCAGTTCTTC | CASSGGLAVYNEQFF
- | 15 | TRBJ1-2 | - | TRBV6-5 | TGTGCCAGCAGTTACGCTCCGGGGGGGCAATTTGGCTACACCTTC | CASSYAPGGQFGYTF
TRBD1 | 15 | TRBJ2-2 | once | TRBV30 | TGTGCCTGGAAAGGGACAGTCGCGAACACCGGGGAGCTGTTTTTT | CAWKGTVANTGELFF
- | 17 | TRBJ1-5 | once | TRBV10-1 | TGCGCCAGCACCAGGCCGACCTCCCCATATAGCAATCAGCCCCAGCATTTT | CASTRPTSPYSNQPQHF
TRBD1 | 13 | TRBJ1-1 | - | TRBV7-2 | TGTGCCAGCAGGCAGGGGGCAGTCACTGAAGCTTTCTTT | CASRQGAVTEAFF
- | 15 | TRBJ2-1 | - | TRBV19 | TGTGCCAGTAGAGACCTCCAGGGCACCTACAATGAGCAGTTCTTC | CASRDLQGTYNEQFF
- | 12 | TRBJ2-3 | - | TRBV30 | TGTGCCTGGAGTGGTCACAATGGTCCGCAGTATTTT | CAWSGHNGPQYF
TRBD2 | 15 | TRBJ2-1 | once | TRBV7-9 | TGTGCCAGCAGCCTACTAGCGGGAGTTAACAATGAGCAGTTCTTC | CASSLLAGVNNEQFF
TRBD1 | 13 | TRBJ1-2 | - | TRBV2 | TGTGCCAGCCATAGGACAGGGGCCTATGGCTACACCTTC | CASHRTGAYGYTF
- | 15 | TRBJ2-3 | - | TRBV10-3 | TGTGCCATCAGTGTCGGCGGGGACTCCACAGATACGCAGTATTTT | CAISVGGDSTDTQYF
- | 13 | TRBJ1-1 | - | TRBV7-2 | TGTGCCAGCAGCTTAGACAGAAAAACTGAAGCTTTCTTT | CASSLDRKTEAFF
- | 15 | TRBJ2-2 | - | TRBV24-1 | TGTGCCACCAGTGATCCCGGACATCACACCGGGGAGCTGTTTTTT | CATSDPGHHTGELFF
TRBD2 | 15 | TRBJ2-3 | - | TRBV11-2 | TGTGCCAGCAGCCCTCGACGTAGCGGGGGGGATACGCAGTATTTT | CASSPRRSGGDTQYF
- | 13 | TRBJ2-1 | - | TRBV29-1 | TGCAGCGGACAAACGGGTAGGGGCAATGAGCAGTTCTTC | CSGQTGRGNEQFF
- | 13 | TRBJ1-5 | few | TRBV29-1 | TGCAGCGTTGGAAGTGGATCCCAGCAGCCCCAGCATTTT | CSVGSGSQQPQHF
TRBD1 | 15 | TRBJ2-7 | - | TRBV7-9 | TGTGCCAGCAGCTTTGTTCGGGGACAGGGATACGAGCAGTACTTC | CASSFVRGQGYEQYF
TRBD1 | 16 | TRBJ2-7 | - | TRBV6-6 | TGTGCCAGCAGTTACACACTCCTGGGACAGGGCTACGAGCAGTACTTC | CASSYTLLGQGYEQYF
- | 14 | TRBJ1-3 | - | TRBV5-1 | TGCGCCAGCAGCTTGGCAGGGAGTGGAAACACCATATATTTT | CASSLAGSGNTIYF